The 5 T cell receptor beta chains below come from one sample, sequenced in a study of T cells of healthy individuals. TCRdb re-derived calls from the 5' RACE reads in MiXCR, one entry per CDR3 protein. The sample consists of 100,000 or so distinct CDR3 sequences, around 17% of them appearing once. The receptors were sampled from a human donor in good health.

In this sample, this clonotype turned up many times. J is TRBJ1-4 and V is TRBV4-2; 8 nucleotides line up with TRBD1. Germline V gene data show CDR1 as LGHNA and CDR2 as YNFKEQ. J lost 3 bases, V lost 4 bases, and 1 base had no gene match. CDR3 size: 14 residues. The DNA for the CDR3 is TGTGCCAGCAGCCCGACAGGGGCTAATGAAAAACTGTTTTTT. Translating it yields CASSPTGANEKLFF.

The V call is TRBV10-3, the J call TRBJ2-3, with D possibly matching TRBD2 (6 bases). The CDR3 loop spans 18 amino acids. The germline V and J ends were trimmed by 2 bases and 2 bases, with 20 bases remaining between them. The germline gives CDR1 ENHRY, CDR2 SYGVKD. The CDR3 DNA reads TGTGCCATCAGTGAGGACTTTGGGACTCCTAGGGCCACAGATACGCAGTATTTT. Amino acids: CAISEDFGTPRATDTQYF.

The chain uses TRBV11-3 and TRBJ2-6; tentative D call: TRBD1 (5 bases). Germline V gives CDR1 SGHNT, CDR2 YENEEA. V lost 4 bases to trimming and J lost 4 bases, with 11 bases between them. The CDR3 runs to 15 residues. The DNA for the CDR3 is TGTGCCAGCAGCTCCTCAGGGTCCGGGGCCAACGTCCTGACTTTC. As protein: CASSSSGSGANVLTF.

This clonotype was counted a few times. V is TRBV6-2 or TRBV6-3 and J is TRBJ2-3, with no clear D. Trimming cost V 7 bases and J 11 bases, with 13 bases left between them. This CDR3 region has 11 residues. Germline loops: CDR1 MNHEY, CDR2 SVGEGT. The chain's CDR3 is CASTYFGEQYF. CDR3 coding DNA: TGTGCCAGCACCTACTTTGGGGAGCAGTATTTT.

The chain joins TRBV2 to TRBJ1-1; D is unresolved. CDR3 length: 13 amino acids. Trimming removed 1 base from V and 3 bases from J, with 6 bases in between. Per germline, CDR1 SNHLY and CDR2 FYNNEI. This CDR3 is CASSEVGYTEAFF. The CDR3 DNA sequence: TGTGCCAGCAGTGAAGTGGGGTACACTGAAGCTTTCTTT. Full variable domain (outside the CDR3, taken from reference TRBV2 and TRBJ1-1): EPEVTQTPSHQVTQMGQEVILRCVPISNHLYFYWYRQILGQKVEFLVSFYNNEISEKSEIFDDQFSVERPDGSNFTLKIRSTKLEDSAMYFCASSEVGYTEAFFGQGTRLTVV.